A selection of T cell receptor beta chains follows, all from one sample in a study of Graves' ophthalmopathy and Graves' hyperthyroidism. One entry per CDR3 protein, called by TCRdb with MiXCR from the multiplex PCR reads. The sample lists roughly 610,000 distinct CDR3 sequences, 22% occurring once. The specimen sequenced was peripheral blood. The origin of the receptors is a woman under 30 with stable Graves' hyperthyroidism. Some clones in this sample may be carry-over from other donors' samples. CDR3s include the opening cysteine and the closing phenylalanine or tryptophan. Fields, in order: V gene, D gene, clone size, J gene, CDR3 DNA, CDR3 protein. The D gene is left open where the match is weak. Not every row has a clone size; where given, it reads once, few, many or a size class.

>TRBV7-6|-|many|TRBJ2-7
TGTGCCAGCAGCCGACAGACCTCCTACGAGCAGTACTTC
CASSRQTSYEQYF
>TRBV30|-|many|TRBJ2-7
TGTGCCTGGAGTCCCTACTCACTAGCTCAGGAGCAGTACTTC
CAWSPYSLAQEQYF
>TRBV11-2|-|many|TRBJ2-7
TGTGCCAGCAGCCTTCTGCACACCTACGAGCAGTACTTC
CASSLLHTYEQYF
>TRBV30|TRBD1|many|TRBJ1-1
TGTGCCTGGAGGGGACAGGGATCTGAAGCTTTCTTT
CAWRGQGSEAFF
>TRBV25-1|-|many|TRBJ1-1
TGTGCCAGCAGCGTCTTCGGGGAAGCTTTCTTT
CASSVFGEAFF
>TRBV20-1|-|few|TRBJ2-4
TGCAGTGCTTTTGATGGCAGGGGACGGGGCAGTAAGTACTTC
CSAFDGRGRGSKYF
>TRBV12-3/TRBV12-4|TRBD2|many|TRBJ2-5
TGTGCCAGCAGCCATCCGGGACTAGCGGGGGGCCCGCACTTC
CASSHPGLAGGPHF
>TRBV19|TRBD1|once|TRBJ2-5
TGTGCCAGTAGGAATACAGGGGGCGCCCCCGGGGAGACCCAGTACTTC
CASRNTGGAPGETQYF
>TRBV20-1|-|few|TRBJ2-5
TGCAGTGCTAGAGCTGACCGGCGAGAGACCCAGTACTTC
CSARADRRETQYF
>TRBV12-3/TRBV12-4|-|many|TRBJ2-2
TGTGCCAGCAGCCTCAAGGGAGGAGGGCCCGGGGAGCTGTTTTTT
CASSLKGGGPGELFF
>TRBV19|TRBD1|many|TRBJ1-5
TGTGCCAGTAGTATAGATGGACAGGGGGCCGTTCAGCCCCAGCATTTT
CASSIDGQGAVQPQHF
>TRBV3-1|-|-|TRBJ2-7
TGTGCCAGCAGCCAAGTCATACCAGCCTCCTACGAGCAGTACTTC
CASSQVIPASYEQYF
>TRBV6-1|-|many|TRBJ1-2
TGTGCCAGCAGTGAATGGAGGGCTCCGGGAGTCTGGACTGGCTACACCTTC
CASSEWRAPGVWTGYTF
>TRBV20-1|-|-|TRBJ2-5
TGCAGTGCTAGCGACGATACCGGACATCTCCTCGGAGAGACCCAGTACTTC
CSASDDTGHLLGETQYF
>TRBV28|-|few|TRBJ1-2
TGTGCCAGCAGTTCCTACGGGACGGCCTATGGCTACACCTTC
CASSSYGTAYGYTF
>TRBV2|-|once|TRBJ1-6
TGTGCCAGCAGTGATGGCAGGGGAGAGGGTTCACCCCTCCACTTT
CASSDGRGEGSPLHF
>TRBV20-1|TRBD1|few|TRBJ1-2
TGCAGTGCTAGCCGGAGTGGACAGGGGGGCTATGGCTACACCTTC
CSASRSGQGGYGYTF
>TRBV4-1|-|few|TRBJ2-5
TGCGCCAGCAGCCAAGCAGGGGTATCGGAGGAGACCCAGTACTTC
CASSQAGVSEETQYF
>TRBV3-1|-|many|TRBJ2-5
TGTGCCAGCAACCAAAACTTACAAGAGACCCAGTACTTC
CASNQNLQETQYF
>TRBV11-2|-|few|TRBJ1-1
TGTGCCAGCAGCCCGGCTGGGGGGGGCATGAACACTGAAGCTTTCTTT
CASSPAGGGMNTEAFF
>TRBV7-3|TRBD2|many|TRBJ2-7
TGTGCCAGCAGCCCCGGGACTAGCGGACGCGAGCAGTACTTC
CASSPGTSGREQYF
>TRBV7-2|-|many|TRBJ1-1
TGTGCCAGCAGCCTAGTAACGAACACTGAAGCTTTCTTT
CASSLVTNTEAFF
>TRBV20-1|-|many|TRBJ1-2
TGCAGTGCCTCCGACAGCTATGGCTACACCTTC
CSASDSYGYTF
>TRBV6-1|-|few|TRBJ2-1
TGTGCCAGCAGGATAGACGGGGGTGAGCAGTTCTTC
CASRIDGGEQFF
>TRBV6-1|-|-|TRBJ2-7
TGTGCTAGCAGTGAAGCGCTTTGGAACTACGAGCAGTACTTC
CASSEALWNYEQYF
>TRBV6-5|-|many|TRBJ1-6
TGTGCCAGCAGTTACGGCGTGGGGTTTAGATTACCCCTCCACTTT
CASSYGVGFRLPLHF
>TRBV7-2|-|few|TRBJ2-7
TGTGCCAGCAGCTTAAGGGCAGGGGAATTCTACGAGCAGTACTTC
CASSLRAGEFYEQYF
>TRBV5-1|-|-|TRBJ2-7
TGCGCCAGCAGCGCCAGACAGGTTAGCTCCTACGAGCAGTACTTC
CASSARQVSSYEQYF
>TRBV6-5|-|-|TRBJ1-1
TGTGCCAGCAGTTACTCGTTGGGGGCTGAGAGCACTGAAGCTTTCTTT
CASSYSLGAESTEAFF
>TRBV30|TRBD1|many|TRBJ1-1
TGTGCCTGGAGCGCGGACAGGGGGCTAACTGAAGCTTTCTTT
CAWSADRGLTEAFF
>TRBV20-1|TRBD1|few|TRBJ2-7
TGCAGTGCTAGAGATGTGACAGGGGGTTCCTACGAGCAGTACTTC
CSARDVTGGSYEQYF
>TRBV7-2|TRBD1|-|TRBJ2-7
TGTGCCAGCAGCTTCTCAGGGGGCTACTACGAGCAGTACTTC
CASSFSGGYYEQYF
>TRBV4-2|-|-|TRBJ2-5
TGTGCCAGCAGTATATGGGTAGGGGAGACCCAGTACTTC
CASSIWVGETQYF
>TRBV28|-|-|TRBJ2-2
TGTGCCAGCAGTTCTCGGGTACCCACCGGGGAGCTGTTTTTT
CASSSRVPTGELFF
>TRBV6-5|-|many|TRBJ2-2
TGTGCCAGCAGTTATCCCTCGGGGGTAGGCGGGGAGCTGTTTTTT
CASSYPSGVGGELFF
>TRBV7-8|-|many|TRBJ1-1
TGTGCCAGCAGCTTAGAGCCAGGGGAGATAGAAGCTTTCTTT
CASSLEPGEIEAFF
>TRBV5-1|TRBD2|many|TRBJ2-7
TGCGCCAGCAGCTATGATATGATGGCTAGCGGTTCTTACGAGCAGTACTTC
CASSYDMMASGSYEQYF
>TRBV28|TRBD1|once|TRBJ2-7
TGTGCCAGCGGCTACAGGGGAAAGGGCTACGAGCAGTACTTC
CASGYRGKGYEQYF
>TRBV27|TRBD1|many|TRBJ2-2
TGTGCCAGCAGCCCGACCCCTGGGACAGGAGAGACCGGGGAGCTGTTTTTT
CASSPTPGTGETGELFF
>TRBV5-5|TRBD1|many|TRBJ1-2
TGTGCCAGCAGCTTGTCGGGACAGTCCAACTATGGCTACACCTTC
CASSLSGQSNYGYTF
>TRBV12-5|-|few|TRBJ2-5
TGTGCTAGTGGTTTGAACAGCCAAGAGACCCAGTACTTC
CASGLNSQETQYF
>TRBV2|TRBD2|many|TRBJ2-2
TGTGCCAGCAGTGGACTAGCGGGAGGCATATCCGGGGAGCTGTTTTTT
CASSGLAGGISGELFF
>TRBV25-1|-|-|TRBJ2-6
TGTGCCAGCAGTGAGCAGGACTCTGGGGCCAACGTCCTGACTTTC
CASSEQDSGANVLTF
>TRBV9|TRBD2|many|TRBJ2-6
TGTGCCAGCAGCGCTTATGAGGGAGGGCCTGCAGGGGCCAACGTCCTGACTTTC
CASSAYEGGPAGANVLTF
>TRBV18|-|few|TRBJ1-1
TGTGCCAGCTCACCAATACAGGGGAACACTGAAGCTTTCTTT
CASSPIQGNTEAFF
>TRBV3-1|-|many|TRBJ2-6
TGTGCCAGTGGGAGCAGATCTGGGGCCAACGTCCTGACTTTC
CASGSRSGANVLTF
>TRBV7-3|-|many|TRBJ2-7
TGTGCCAGCAGCCCCCAGGGGACCTTCGAGCAGTACTTC
CASSPQGTFEQYF